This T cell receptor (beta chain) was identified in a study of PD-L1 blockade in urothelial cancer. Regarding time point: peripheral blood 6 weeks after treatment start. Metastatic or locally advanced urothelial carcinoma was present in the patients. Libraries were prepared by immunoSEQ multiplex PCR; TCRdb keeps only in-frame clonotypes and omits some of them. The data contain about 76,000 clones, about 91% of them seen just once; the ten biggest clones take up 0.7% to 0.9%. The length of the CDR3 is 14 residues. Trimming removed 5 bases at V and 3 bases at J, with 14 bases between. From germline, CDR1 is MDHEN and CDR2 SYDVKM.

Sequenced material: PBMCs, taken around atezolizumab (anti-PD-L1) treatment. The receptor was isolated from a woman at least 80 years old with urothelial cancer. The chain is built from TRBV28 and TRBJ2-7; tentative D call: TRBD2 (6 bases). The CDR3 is CASSLGGKFYEQYF. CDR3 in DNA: TGTGCCAGCAGTCTGGGGGGAAAATTCTACGAGCAGTACTTC.